One sample yielded the 23 T cell receptor beta chains listed below, sequenced in a study of technical replicates of blood from several donors. The data were produced by immunoSEQ multiplex PCR, yet TCRdb's version contains in-frame clones alone and is incomplete. The sample carries approximately 81,000 clones, over 75% recorded once. What was sequenced was PBMCs. The receptors stem from a human donor in good health. Some clones in this sample may be carry-over from other donors' samples.

This clone was picked up a small number of times. In DNA, the CDR3 is TGTGCCAGCAGATTCAGGGTAGTCACCGGGGAGCTGTTTTTT. This gives the protein CASRFRVVTGELFF. The chain couples TRBV6-5 to TRBJ2-2, with D perhaps TRBD1 (5 bases). Germline V CDR1 and CDR2: MNHEY, SVGAGI. The V end was cut by 6 bases, the J end by 4 bases, with 12 bases between. CDR3 length: 14 residues.

V and J are TRBV5-1 and TRBJ2-1, with a possible D match to TRBD2 (5 bases). V was cut by 0 bases and J by 7 bases, with 11 bases left in between. The CDR3 length is 14 residues. CDR1 and CDR2 (germline): SGHRS, YFSETQ. The CDR3 loop is CASSLAAGVNEQFF. Here the CDR3 DNA reads TGCGCCAGCAGCTTGGCGGCCGGGGTGAATGAGCAGTTCTTC.

CDR3 nucleotide sequence: TGCGCCAGCAAACAGGGGGCCGGTGAGCAGTTCTTC. Encoded protein: CASKQGAGEQFF. The chain joins TRBV5-1 to TRBJ2-1, with 9 bases aligning to TRBD1. This CDR3 is 12 amino acids long. Trimming removed 6 bases from V and 9 bases from J; junction bases left unmatched: 4. CDR1 and CDR2 (germline): SGHRS, YFSETQ.

V gene TRBV5-4 combines with J gene TRBJ1-5; 8 bases align to TRBD1. The V gene end was trimmed by 2 bases and the J gene end by 8 bases; junction bases not matched to a gene: 3. Germline V lookup: CDR1 SGHNT, CDR2 YYREEE (reference sequence). The CDR3 is 13 residues long. CDR3 sequence: CASSFDRGKPQHF. The CDR3 bases are TGTGCCAGCAGCTTTGACAGGGGTAAGCCCCAGCATTTT.

This clone was recorded once. This sequence joins TRBV5-6 and TRBJ2-5, with a possible D match to TRBD2 (6 bases). The CDR3 contains 16 residues. CDR1 SGHDT and CDR2 YYEEEE come from the germline V gene. V lost 0 bases to trimming and J lost 2 bases, with 14 bases between them. The CDR3 nucleotides are TGTGCCAGCAGCTTGGAGGGGAGGCTGGGACAAGAGACCCAGTACTTC. It translates to CASSLEGRLGQETQYF.

The rearrangement joins TRBV5-6 to TRBJ2-5; 9 bases fit TRBD2. Germline V gives CDR1 SGHDT, CDR2 YYEEEE. V was pared by 7 bases and J by 5 bases, with 6 bases of the junction left unmatched. CDR3 length equals 13 residues. The CDR3 sequence: CASGLAGEETQYF. The CDR3 nucleotides are TGTGCCAGCGGATTAGCGGGAGAGGAGACCCAGTACTTC.

The chain couples TRBV5-5 to TRBJ1-2; 12 bases align to TRBD1. Germline lookup yields CDR1 SGHKS and CDR2 YYEKEE (reference sequence). J lost 7 bases, V lost 6 bases, and 13 bases had no gene match. The CDR3 is made up of 16 amino acids. CDR3 sequence: CASTDLWDRGRGGYTF. As DNA, the CDR3 is TGTGCCAGCACCGATCTTTGGGACAGGGGGCGCGGTGGCTACACCTTC.

This sequence joins TRBV4-1 and TRBJ2-3, with TRBD2 matching over 9 bases. The CDR3 length is 18 residues. Trimming cost V 2 bases and J 5 bases; bases outside gene matches: 14. Germline V CDR1 and CDR2: MGHRA, YSYEKL. DNA of the CDR3: TGCGCCAGCAGCCAATCGGTGGTTGGCGGGGGGGCAAGAGATACGCAGTATTTT. Protein: CASSQSVVGGGARDTQYF.

The chain has TRBV4-3 and TRBJ2-7; possibly TRBD2 for D (6 bases). The V gene lost 0 bases and the J gene lost 5 bases, with 11 bases spanning the gap. The germline gives CDR1 LGHNA, CDR2 YSLEER. This CDR3 has 14 residues. The chain's CDR3 is CASSQETRIDEQYF. The DNA of the CDR3 is TGCGCCAGCAGCCAAGAGACTAGAATTGACGAGCAGTACTTC.

The J gene is TRBJ2-7, the V gene TRBV4-1; 7 bases agree with TRBD1. From germline, CDR1 is MGHRA and CDR2 YSYEKL. Trimming at V came to 4 bases and at J to 0 bases, leaving 9 bases not matched to a gene. There are 16 residues in the CDR3. Here the CDR3 reads CASSPTLTGASYEQYF. For the CDR3, the DNA is TGCGCCAGCAGCCCCACACTAACAGGGGCCTCCTACGAGCAGTACTTC.

This clone has more than one count but fewer than ten. CDR3 nucleotides: TGTGCCAGCTCACCGAAAGCCCCAGCGGGAGCTGTAATAGATACGCAGTATTTT. Translating it yields CASSPKAPAGAVIDTQYF. The chain has TRBV18 and TRBJ2-3, with TRBD2 matching over 8 bases. The CDR3 runs to 18 residues. V was clipped by 3 bases and J by 5 bases; unmatched bases: 16. The V gene's germline CDR1 is KGHSH and CDR2 LQKENI.

This chain connects TRBV28 to TRBJ2-3, with D possibly being TRBD2 (5 bases). V dropped 7 bases and J dropped 4 bases, with 12 bases sitting between them. This CDR3 is built from 13 residues. Germline values: CDR1 MDHEN, CDR2 SYDVKM. The CDR3 sequence is CASTGVEADTQYF. The CDR3 DNA reads TGTGCCAGCACCGGTGTGGAGGCAGATACGCAGTATTTT. Complete variable domain (other parts from reference TRBV28 and TRBJ2-3): DVKVTQSSRYLVKRTGEKVFLECVQDMDHENMFWYRQDPGLGLRLIYFSYDVKMKEKGDIPEGYSVSREKKERFSLILESASTNQTSMYLCASTGVEADTQYFGPGTRLTVL.

The genes are TRBV19 and TRBJ2-7, with 9 nucleotides matching TRBD2. CDR1 and CDR2 (germline): LNHDA, SQIVND (reference sequence). The CDR3 totals 15 residues. With 6 bases clipped from V and 4 bases from J, the junction kept 10 bases outside the gene matches. CDR3 bases: TGTGCCAGTAGCCTTTCTGCGGGGGGGCTGTACGAGCAGTACTTC. This translates into CASSLSAGGLYEQYF.

This clone was counted a single time. V is TRBV19 and J is TRBJ2-7; 13 bases line up with TRBD2. CDR1 LNHDA and CDR2 SQIVND come from the germline V gene (reference sequence). This CDR3 comprises 14 residues. Unmatched junction bases numbered 6, after V lost 7 bases and J lost 6 bases. The CDR3 sequence is CASKRTSGSFEQYF. The CDR3 DNA follows: TGTGCCAGTAAGAGGACTAGCGGGAGTTTCGAGCAGTACTTC.

The rearrangement joins TRBV14 to TRBJ2-3, with 8 bases lining up with TRBD2. This CDR3 is 16 amino acids long. Germline lookup yields CDR1 SGHDN and CDR2 FVKESK. Germline trimming cut 6 bases from V and 2 bases from J; bases unmatched to any gene: 10. The CDR3 here is CASSSRRGASTDTQYF. The CDR3 DNA is TGTGCCAGCAGTAGCAGGCGGGGGGCCTCCACAGATACGCAGTATTTT.

A remark on this clone: At one boundary the junction diverges from the germline segment, which might be a read error. The CDR3 protein is CASSQARVPCLF. The CDR3 DNA follows: TGTGCCAGCAGCCAAGCGCGCGTCCCTTGTCTTTTT. The J gene is TRBJ1-4, the V gene TRBV14; D call uncertain. Looked up from germline, CDR1 is SGHDN and CDR2 is FVKESK. The CDR3 covers 12 residues.

V usage is TRBV2 and J usage is TRBJ2-7; 7 bases agree with TRBD2. Germline CDR1 is SNHLY and CDR2 is FYNNEI. CDR3 length equals 13 residues. V lost 4 bases and J lost 11; bases outside the gene matches: 11. CDR3 in amino acids: CASSVLAAFMKYF. The DNA for the CDR3 is TGTGCCAGCAGTGTTCTAGCGGCTTTCATGAAGTACTTC.

The chain uses TRBV5-1 and TRBJ2-7, with TRBD1 identical over 7 bases. J gave up 6 bases and V 4 bases, and 10 bases lay outside the gene matches. Germline V gene sequence: CDR1 SGHRS, CDR2 YFSETQ. The CDR3 has 14 amino acids. CDR3 sequence (DNA): TGCGCCAGCAGCGATCGACAGGGATCGGGCGAGCAGTACTTC. Protein: CASSDRQGSGEQYF.

V usage is TRBV11-3 and J usage is TRBJ1-1; 7 bases are a match to TRBD1. V dropped 3 bases and J dropped 11; count of bases not matched to a gene: 9. From germline, CDR1 is SGHNT and CDR2 YENEEA. The CDR3 spans 13 residues. CDR3 loop: CASSFTSTGRAFF. The CDR3 DNA reads as TGTGCCAGCAGCTTTACTTCGACAGGGAGGGCTTTCTTT.

The V gene is TRBV10-3, the J gene TRBJ2-2, with D possibly matching TRBD2 (5 bases). V was clipped by 4 bases and J by 0 bases, with 9 bases between them. Germline V gives CDR1 ENHRY, CDR2 SYGVKD. The CDR3 has 15 amino acids. CDR3 in DNA: TGTGCCATCAGTGTTAGTAGCGCGAACACCGGGGAGCTGTTTTTT. Translated: CAISVSSANTGELFF.

This clone was picked up one time. The chain links TRBV6-6 to TRBJ2-5; 8 bases match TRBD2. V shed 6 bases, J shed 5 bases, and the junction held 8 bases outside the gene matches. The CDR3 has 14 residues. Germline V gene lookup returns CDR1 MNHNY and CDR2 SVGAGI (reference sequence). CDR3 region: CASSPGGVGETQYF. The CDR3 coding sequence is TGTGCCAGCAGCCCCGGGGGGGTGGGCGAGACCCAGTACTTC.

The gene calls are TRBV14 and TRBJ2-1, with unresolved D. CDR1 and CDR2 from the germline V gene are SGHDN and FVKESK. Trimming stripped 1 base from V and 6 bases from J, with 4 bases between. This CDR3 contains 12 residues. The CDR3 nucleotides are TGTGCCAGCAGCCAAGTCGTCAATGAGCAGTTCTTC. It specifies CASSQVVNEQFF.

The chain recombines TRBV5-6 with TRBJ2-3, with 7 bases matching TRBD2. V trimming: 0 bases; J trimming: 3 bases; junction bases outside the gene matches: 4. The CDR3 is 15 residues long. The germline gives CDR1 SGHDT, CDR2 YYEEEE. CDR3 protein: CASSLVPRGTDTQYF. In nucleotides, the CDR3 is TGTGCCAGCAGCTTGGTTCCGCGGGGGACAGATACGCAGTATTTT.